This TCR beta chain was identified during a study of CD8+CD57+ T cells in acquired aplastic anemia. Study-level background: DNA from sorted CD4+ and CD8+ cells averaged about 3.2 ug. Study-level results: Sharing between patients and controls was observed for twenty-nine CD8+ CDR3 sequences.

The authors sequenced patients whose flow cytometry had shown CD8+CD57+ cell expansion. The enrolled patients all had severe acquired aplastic anemia. Patients were therapy-naive when their blood was sampled. Germline V gives CDR1 MNHNS, CDR2 SASEGT. The CDR3 consists of 18 residues. The ends were cut back, 6 bases at V and 3 bases at J, with 24 bases in the middle. Turning to this clonotype: Its specificity is not known.

According to the study, genomic DNA was the template for TCR beta VDJ and CDR3 profiling. TCRdb reprocessed the reads with MiXCR, giving one entry per CDR3 protein. The profile covers approximately 470,000 distinct CDR3 sequences, with about a third appearing a single time and 0.82% taken by the ten largest. This TCR came from a human donor with aplastic anemia. This chain connects TRBV6-1 to TRBJ1-5; TRBD1 might be the D (6 bases). Sequencing used sorted CD4+, CD8+, or CD8+CD57+ T cells (not recorded which) from PBMCs. The CDR3 region has the DNA TGTGCCAGCAGGGGGGAGGACAGCCGATCCTCATACAATCAGCCCCAGCATTTT. Its protein is CASRGEDSRSSYNQPQHF.